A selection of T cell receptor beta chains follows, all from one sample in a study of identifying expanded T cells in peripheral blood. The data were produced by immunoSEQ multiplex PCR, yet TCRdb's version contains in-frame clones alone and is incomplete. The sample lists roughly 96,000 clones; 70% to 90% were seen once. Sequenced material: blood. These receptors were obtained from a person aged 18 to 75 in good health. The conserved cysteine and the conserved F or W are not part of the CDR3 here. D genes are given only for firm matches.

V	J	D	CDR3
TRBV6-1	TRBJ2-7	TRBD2	ASSGLAATVVYEQY
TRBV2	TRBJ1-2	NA	ASTLYGYT
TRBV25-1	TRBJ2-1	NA	ASSLRVNEQF
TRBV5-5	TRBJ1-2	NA	ASSLAVGTGDYGYT
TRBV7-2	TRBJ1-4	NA	ASSLENEKLF
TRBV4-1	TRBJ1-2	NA	ASSQLVGADGYT
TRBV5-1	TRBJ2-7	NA	ASSLNGGPGEQY
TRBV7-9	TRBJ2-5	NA	ASNTGTEGQETQY
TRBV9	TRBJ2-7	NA	ASSVVGGKDEQY
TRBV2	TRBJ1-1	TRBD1	ASSYIGIQGAAEAF
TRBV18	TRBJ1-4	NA	ASSTGMLLNEKLF
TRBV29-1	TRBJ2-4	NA	SVGRGNIQY
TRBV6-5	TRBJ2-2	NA	ASSSSGNTGELF
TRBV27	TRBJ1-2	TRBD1	ASSLVGTGLHYGYT
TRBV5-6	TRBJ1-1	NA	ASSPGRSGGTEAF
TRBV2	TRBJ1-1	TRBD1	ASSLDREAF
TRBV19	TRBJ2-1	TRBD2	ASSIDLGGGAENEQF
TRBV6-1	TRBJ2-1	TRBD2	ASSDLAGGSYNEQF
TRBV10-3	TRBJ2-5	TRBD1	AIRTGQEETQY
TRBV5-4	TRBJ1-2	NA	ASSFYQGSRGSYGYT
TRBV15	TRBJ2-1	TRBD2	ATSRQLPGLAGYNEQF
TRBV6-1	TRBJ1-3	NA	ASSDRVAAGRNTIY
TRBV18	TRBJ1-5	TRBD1	ASSQRQGGGNQPQH